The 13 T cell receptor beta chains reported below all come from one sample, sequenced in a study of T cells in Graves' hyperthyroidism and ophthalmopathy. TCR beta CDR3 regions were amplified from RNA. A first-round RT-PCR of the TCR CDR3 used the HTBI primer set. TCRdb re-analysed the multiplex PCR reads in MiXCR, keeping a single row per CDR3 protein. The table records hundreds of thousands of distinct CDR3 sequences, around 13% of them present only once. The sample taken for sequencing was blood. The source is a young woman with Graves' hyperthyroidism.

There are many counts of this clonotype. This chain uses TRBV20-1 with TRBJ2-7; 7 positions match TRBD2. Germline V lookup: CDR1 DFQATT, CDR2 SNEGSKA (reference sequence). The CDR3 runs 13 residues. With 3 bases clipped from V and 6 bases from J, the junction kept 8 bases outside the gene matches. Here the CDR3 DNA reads TGCAGTGCTAGTTGGAGCAGGGAGGGCGAGCAGTACTTC. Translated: CSASWSREGEQYF.

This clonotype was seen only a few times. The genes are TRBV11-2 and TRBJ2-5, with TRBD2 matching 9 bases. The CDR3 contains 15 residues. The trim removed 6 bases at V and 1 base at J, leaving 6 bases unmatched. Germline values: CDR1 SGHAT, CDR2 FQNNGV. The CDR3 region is CASSLIAGAQETQYF. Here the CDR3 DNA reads TGTGCCAGCAGTCTTATAGCGGGAGCCCAAGAGACCCAGTACTTC.

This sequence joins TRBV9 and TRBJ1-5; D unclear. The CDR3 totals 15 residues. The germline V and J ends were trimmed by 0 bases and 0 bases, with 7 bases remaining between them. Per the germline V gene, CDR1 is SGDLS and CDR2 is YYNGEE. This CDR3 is CASSVGGASNQPQHF. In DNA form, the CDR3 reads TGTGCCAGCAGCGTAGGGGGAGCTAGCAATCAGCCCCAGCATTTT.

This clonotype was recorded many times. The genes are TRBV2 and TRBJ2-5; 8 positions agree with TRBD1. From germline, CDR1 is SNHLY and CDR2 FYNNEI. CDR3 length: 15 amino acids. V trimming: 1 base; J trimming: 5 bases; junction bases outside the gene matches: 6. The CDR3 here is CASSEGRGPEETQYF. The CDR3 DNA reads TGTGCCAGCAGTGAAGGCAGGGGGCCGGAGGAGACCCAGTACTTC. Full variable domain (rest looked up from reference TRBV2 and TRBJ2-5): EPEVTQTPSHQVTQMGQEVILRCVPISNHLYFYWYRQILGQKVEFLVSFYNNEISEKSEIFDDQFSVERPDGSNFTLKIRSTKLEDSAMYFCASSEGRGPEETQYFGPGTRLLVL.

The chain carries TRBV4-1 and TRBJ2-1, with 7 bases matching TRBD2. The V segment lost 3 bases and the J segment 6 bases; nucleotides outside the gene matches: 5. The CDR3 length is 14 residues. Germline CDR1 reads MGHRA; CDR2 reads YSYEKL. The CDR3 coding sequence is TGCGCCAGCAGCCATGCGGGAGTGGGCAATGAGCAGTTCTTC. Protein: CASSHAGVGNEQFF.

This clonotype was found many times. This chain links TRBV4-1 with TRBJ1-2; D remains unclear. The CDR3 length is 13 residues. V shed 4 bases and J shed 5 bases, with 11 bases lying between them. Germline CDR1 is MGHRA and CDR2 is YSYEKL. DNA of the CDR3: TGCGCCAGCAGCCCACGACTGGATTATGGCTACACCTTC. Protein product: CASSPRLDYGYTF.

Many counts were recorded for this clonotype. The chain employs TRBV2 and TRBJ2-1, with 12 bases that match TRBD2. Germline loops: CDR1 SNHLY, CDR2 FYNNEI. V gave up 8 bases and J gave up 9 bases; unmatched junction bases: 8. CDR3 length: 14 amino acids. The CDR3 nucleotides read TGTGCCAGCGTGAGTCTAGCGGGAGGGCGTGAGCAGTTCTTC. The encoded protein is CASVSLAGGREQFF.

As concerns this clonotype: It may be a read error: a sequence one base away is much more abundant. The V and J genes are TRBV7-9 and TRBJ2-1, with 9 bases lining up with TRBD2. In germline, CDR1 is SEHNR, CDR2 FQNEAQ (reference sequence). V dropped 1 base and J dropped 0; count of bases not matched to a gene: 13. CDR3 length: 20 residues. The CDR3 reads CASSLGLFSGSQSSYNEQFF. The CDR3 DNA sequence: TGTGCCAGCAGCTTAGGGCTTTTTAGCGGGAGTCAGAGCTCCTACAATGAGCAGTTCTTC.

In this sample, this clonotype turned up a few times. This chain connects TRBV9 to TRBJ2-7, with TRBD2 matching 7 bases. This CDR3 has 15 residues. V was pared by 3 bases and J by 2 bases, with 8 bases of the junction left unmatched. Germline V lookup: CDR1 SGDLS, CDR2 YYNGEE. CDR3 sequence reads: CASSGGGGLTYEQYF. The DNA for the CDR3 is TGTGCCAGCAGCGGCGGCGGGGGATTGACCTACGAGCAGTACTTC.

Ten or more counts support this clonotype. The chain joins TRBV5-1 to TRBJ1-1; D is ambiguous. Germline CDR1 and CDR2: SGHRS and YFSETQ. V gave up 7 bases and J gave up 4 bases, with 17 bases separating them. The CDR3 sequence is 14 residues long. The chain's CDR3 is CASRDRHVSTEAFF. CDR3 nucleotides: TGCGCCAGCCGGGATCGGCACGTCAGCACTGAAGCTTTCTTT.

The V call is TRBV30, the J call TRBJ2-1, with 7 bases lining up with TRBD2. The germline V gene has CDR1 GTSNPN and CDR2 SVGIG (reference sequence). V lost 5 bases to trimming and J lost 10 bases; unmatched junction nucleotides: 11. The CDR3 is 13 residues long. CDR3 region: CAWELLTGGEQFF. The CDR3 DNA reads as TGTGCCTGGGAACTCCTGACGGGAGGAGAGCAGTTCTTC. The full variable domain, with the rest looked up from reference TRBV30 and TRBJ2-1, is SQTIHQWPATLVQPVGSPLSLECTVEGTSNPNLYWYRQAAGRGLQLLFYSVGIGQISSEVPQNLSASRPQDRQFILSSKKLLLSDSGFYLCAWELLTGGEQFFGPGTRLTVL.

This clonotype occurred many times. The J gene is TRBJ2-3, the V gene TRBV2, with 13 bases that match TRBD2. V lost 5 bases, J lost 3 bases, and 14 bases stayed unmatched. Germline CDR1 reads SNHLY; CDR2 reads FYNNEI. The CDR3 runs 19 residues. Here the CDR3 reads CASSHPLTEGLAGTDTQYF. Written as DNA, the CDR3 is TGTGCCAGCAGTCACCCGCTCACGGAGGGACTAGCGGGGACAGATACGCAGTATTTT.

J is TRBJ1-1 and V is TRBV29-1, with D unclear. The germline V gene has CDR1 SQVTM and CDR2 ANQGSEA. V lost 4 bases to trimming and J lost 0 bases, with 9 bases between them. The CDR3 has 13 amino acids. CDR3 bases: TGCAGCGTTGTGAGGAGAATGAACACTGAAGCTTTCTTT. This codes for CSVVRRMNTEAFF.